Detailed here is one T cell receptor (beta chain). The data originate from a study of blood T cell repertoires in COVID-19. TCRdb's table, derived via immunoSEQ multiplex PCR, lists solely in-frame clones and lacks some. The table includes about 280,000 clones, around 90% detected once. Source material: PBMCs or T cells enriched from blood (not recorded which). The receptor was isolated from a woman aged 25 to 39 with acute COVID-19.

As DNA, the CDR3 is TGTGCCAGCAGCTCAACAGGGGGCGGGTCTAATGAAAAACTGTTTTTT. Translation: CASSSTGGGSNEKLFF. This chain joins TRBV5-6 and TRBJ1-4, with 9 bases that match TRBD1. The germline gives CDR1 SGHDT, CDR2 YYEEEE. Trimming took 3 bases from V and 3 from J; bases not matched to a gene: 6. The CDR3 length is 16 residues.